The 30 T cell receptor beta chains presented below share a single source sample, sequenced in a study of T cell responses to AZD1222 COVID-19 vaccine. Generated by immunoSEQ multiplex PCR, the TCRdb table keeps only in-frame clones and is missing some. This sample has around 140,000 clones; 85% to 90% occur once, and the top ten carry about 5%. The sample in question was peripheral blood, obtained 28 days after the second AZD1222 dose. Source of these receptors: an adult who received the AZD1222 COVID-19 vaccine.

The J gene is TRBJ1-3, the V gene TRBV11-2; D is unclear. Germline V gene sequence: CDR1 SGHAT, CDR2 FQNNGV. The CDR3 sequence is 16 residues long. Trimming took off 5 bases at V and 0 bases at J, with 14 bases between the two ends. For the CDR3, the DNA is TGTGCCAGCAGCGACCCTAAGGGCACCTCTGGAAACACCATATATTTT. It is translated as CASSDPKGTSGNTIYF.

The rearrangement joins TRBV15 to TRBJ2-5, with D possibly TRBD2 on 6 matching bases. There are 16 residues in the CDR3. The V end lost 1 base, the J end lost 5 bases, and 17 bases lay between the germline ends. Germline values: CDR1 LNHNV, CDR2 YYDKDF (reference sequence). CDR3: CATSRGGVTSKETQYF. CDR3 DNA: TGTGCCACCAGCAGAGGGGGGGTGACTAGTAAGGAGACCCAGTACTTC.

This sequence joins TRBV6-4 and TRBJ2-1, with no clear D. This CDR3 spans 15 amino acids. Between the trimmed V and J ends, which lost 10 bases and 2 bases, there was a span of 18 bases. In germline, CDR1 is MRHNA, CDR2 SNTAGT. The CDR3 nucleotides are TGTGCCACCGGATTGACTCACTCCCCCTACAATGAGCAGTTCTTC. Residues: CATGLTHSPYNEQFF.

This clone was detected once. J is TRBJ2-3 and V is TRBV19; TRBD2 matches 9 bases. This CDR3 is built from 16 residues. Per germline, CDR1 LNHDA and CDR2 SQIVND (reference sequence). The J segment lost 6 bases and the V segment lost 2 bases, leaving 9 bases of the junction unmatched. In nucleotides, the CDR3 is TGTGCCAGTAGTATACCTAGCGGGACATTCGGGGATACGCAGTATTTT. It yields the protein CASSIPSGTFGDTQYF. Based on the CDR3 plus reference TRBV19 and TRBJ2-3, the full variable domain is DGGITQSPKYLFRKEGQNVTLSCEQNLNHDAMYWYRQDPGQGLRLIYYSQIVNDFQKGDIAEGYSVSREKKESFPLTVTSAQKNPTAFYLCASSIPSGTFGDTQYFGPGTRLTVL.

There are a few counts of this clone. The V and J genes are TRBV11-2 and TRBJ1-1; maybe TRBD1 (6 bases). The CDR3 spans 15 residues. The V gene's germline CDR1 is SGHAT and CDR2 FQNNGV. V was trimmed by 1 base and J by 2 bases, leaving 11 bases between them. In DNA, the CDR3 is TGTGCCAGCAGCTTAGTGCCAGGGACAAACACTGAAGCTTTCTTT. It encodes CASSLVPGTNTEAFF.

This chain uses TRBV6-5 with TRBJ2-2, with 9 bases fitting TRBD1. The CDR3 has 15 residues. Germline assignment: CDR1 MNHEY and CDR2 SVGAGI. V lost 7 bases, J lost 6 bases, and 9 bases stayed unmatched. The CDR3 region has the DNA TGTGCCAGCATCCCCGGACAGGGGTACGCCGGGGAGCTGTTTTTT. Translated: CASIPGQGYAGELFF.

The chain links TRBV19 to TRBJ2-1, with TRBD2 identical over 9 bases. This CDR3 has 15 amino acids. Trimming took 2 bases from V and 3 from J; bases not matched to a gene: 2. Germline V gives CDR1 LNHDA, CDR2 SQIVND (reference sequence). This CDR3 is CASSISSGVYNEQFF. As DNA, the CDR3 is TGTGCCAGTAGTATATCTAGCGGGGTCTACAATGAGCAGTTCTTC.

V usage is TRBV23-1 and J usage is TRBJ1-1; D not resolved. TRBV23-1 falls under the ORF class, with uncertain function. Trimming took off 0 bases at V and 6 bases at J, with 11 bases between the two ends. The CDR3 has 14 amino acids. DNA for the CDR3: TGCGCCAGCAGTCAATCGCAGTTAGGCGCTGAAGCTTTCTTT. Protein sequence: CASSQSQLGAEAFF.

This clone turned up a few times. V is TRBV27 and J is TRBJ1-5, with D possibly matching TRBD1 (5 bases). The CDR3 consists of 15 residues. From germline, CDR1 is MNHEY and CDR2 SMNVEV (reference sequence). Trimming removed 6 bases from V and 1 base from J, with 13 bases in between. The CDR3 DNA reads TGTGCCAGCAGCTCCTACCGGGACAGCAATCAGCCCCAGCATTTT. It specifies CASSSYRDSNQPQHF.

The chain couples TRBV9 to TRBJ1-4; TRBD1 might be the D (5 bases). The CDR3 contains 16 residues. V lost 3 bases and J lost 6, with 18 bases in between. CDR1 SGDLS and CDR2 YYNGEE come from the germline V gene. CDR3 nucleotide sequence: TGTGCCAGCAGCGCCTCTGTGGGGGGAAATGATGAAAAACTGTTTTTT. It specifies CASSASVGGNDEKLFF.

V is TRBV19 and J is TRBJ1-1; tentative D call: TRBD1 (6 bases). CDR1 is LNHDA, CDR2 SQIVND, per germline (reference sequence). The length of the CDR3 is 14 residues. Trimming pared 6 bases from V and 4 bases from J, leaving 15 bases between. CDR3 DNA: TGTGCCAGTAGGAAACAGGGTATAAGCACTGAAGCTTTCTTT. Translated: CASRKQGISTEAFF. Complete variable domain (other parts from reference TRBV19 and TRBJ1-1): DGGITQSPKYLFRKEGQNVTLSCEQNLNHDAMYWYRQDPGQGLRLIYYSQIVNDFQKGDIAEGYSVSREKKESFPLTVTSAQKNPTAFYLCASRKQGISTEAFFGQGTRLTVV.

The J gene is TRBJ1-3, the V gene TRBV18; 7 nucleotides line up with TRBD1. V shed 4 bases, J shed 0 bases, and the junction held 9 bases outside the gene matches. This CDR3 comprises 17 residues. Germline V lookup: CDR1 KGHSH, CDR2 LQKENI. The CDR3 coding sequence is TGTGCCAGCTCACGACCGGGACAGCAGTACTCTGGAAACACCATATATTTT. As protein: CASSRPGQQYSGNTIYF.

In the case of this clone: The sample carries other DNA sequences with the same CDR3. This chain connects TRBV20-1 to TRBJ1-2; TRBD1 matches 7 bases. This CDR3 has 11 residues. CDR1 and CDR2 (germline): DFQATT, SNEGSKA (reference sequence). J was trimmed by 6 bases and V by 6 bases; bases with no gene match: 4. The CDR3 sequence: CSARTGNGYTF. The CDR3 DNA sequence: TGCAGTGCGCGGACAGGTAATGGCTACACCTTC.

This clone was observed once. This rearrangement joins TRBV6-5 to TRBJ1-1; 7 bases map to TRBD1. The CDR3 contains 15 residues. Trimming removed 5 bases from V and 11 bases from J; junction bases left unmatched: 17. The germline V gene has CDR1 MNHEY and CDR2 SVGAGI. CDR3 loop: CASSTRQGRLWGAFF. As DNA, the CDR3 is TGTGCCAGCAGTACCAGACAGGGACGGCTTTGGGGGGCTTTCTTT.

This clone was counted once. The V call is TRBV6-4, the J call TRBJ2-1; 10 bases are shared with TRBD2. Looked up from germline, CDR1 is MRHNA and CDR2 is SNTAGT. The CDR3 extends over 18 amino acids. V lost 8 bases, J lost 7 bases, and 20 bases stayed unmatched. CDR3: CASSQFRLAGVSLNEQFF. The CDR3, as DNA: TGTGCCAGCTCGCAATTTCGTCTAGCGGGAGTCTCTTTGAATGAGCAGTTCTTC.

This chain joins TRBV27 and TRBJ1-2; 7 bases map to TRBD1. The CDR3 has 12 residues. The ends lost 4 bases at V and 7 bases at J; junction bases unmatched: 3. Germline V CDR1 and CDR2: MNHEY, SMNVEV (reference sequence). CDR3 loop: CASSSQGVGYTF. The CDR3 coding sequence is TGTGCCAGCAGTTCCCAGGGGGTTGGCTACACCTTC.

This chain joins TRBV5-4 and TRBJ1-2; no reliable D call. The germline CDR1 and CDR2 sequences are SGHNT and YYREEE (reference sequence). V was pared by 5 bases and J by 4 bases, with 12 bases between. The CDR3 spans 13 residues. CDR3 DNA: TGTGCCAGCAGTGATGGATCGCTCTATGGCTACACCTTC. This translates into CASSDGSLYGYTF.

This clone was seen more than once but under ten times. The chain joins TRBV28 to TRBJ1-1; TRBD1 aligns across 10 bases. The trim removed 6 bases at V and 6 bases at J, leaving 7 bases unmatched. This CDR3 is built from 14 residues. Germline V gene data show CDR1 as MDHEN and CDR2 as SYDVKM. The CDR3 here is CASRPGQGISEAFF. CDR3 nucleotide sequence: TGTGCCAGCAGGCCGGGACAGGGGATCTCTGAAGCTTTCTTT.

The gene calls are TRBV4-2 and TRBJ2-1, with 15 bases that match TRBD2. V lost 0 bases, J lost 2 bases, and 5 bases stayed unmatched. The CDR3 sequence is 19 residues long. Germline CDR1 and CDR2: LGHNA and YNFKEQ. Written as DNA, the CDR3 is TGTGCCAGCAGCCAAGACCCCTGGACTAGCGGGGGGGCCTACAATGAGCAGTTCTTC. Translation gives CASSQDPWTSGGAYNEQFF.

The V and J genes are TRBV27 and TRBJ1-2, with 8 positions matching TRBD1. The trim removed 5 bases at V and 6 bases at J, leaving 8 bases unmatched. CDR1 MNHEY and CDR2 SMNVEV come from the germline V gene (reference sequence). The length of the CDR3 is 14 residues. DNA for the CDR3: TGTGCCAGCAGTCCCCAGACAGGGGTGGATGGCTACACCTTC. Its protein product is CASSPQTGVDGYTF.

The chain has TRBV18 and TRBJ2-7; 11 nucleotides match TRBD2. The CDR3 contains 15 residues. Unmatched junction bases numbered 3, after V lost 2 bases and J lost 3 bases. CDR1 is KGHSH and CDR2 is LQKENI in the germline V gene. The CDR3 DNA sequence: TGTGCCAGCTCACCAGGGGGGACTAGCGGCTACGAGCAGTACTTC. Its translation: CASSPGGTSGYEQYF.

The chain joins TRBV12-3 or TRBV12-4 to TRBJ1-1, with a possible D match to TRBD1 (5 bases). CDR3 size: 13 residues. The V end lost 0 bases, the J end lost 4 bases, and 6 bases lay between the germline ends. CDR3 coding DNA: TGTGCCAGCAGTTTAGCCGGGGCCACTGAAGCTTTCTTT. This gives the protein CASSLAGATEAFF.

The chain employs TRBV10-3 and TRBJ1-3; 9 nucleotides align to TRBD1. CDR1 and CDR2 (germline): ENHRY, SYGVKD. The CDR3 length is 18 residues. With 0 bases clipped from V and 3 bases from J, the junction kept 9 bases outside the gene matches. CDR3 protein: CAISESGNRGLNGNTIYF. In DNA form, the CDR3 reads TGTGCCATCAGTGAGTCGGGGAACAGGGGGCTCAATGGAAACACCATATATTTT.

The chain links TRBV3-1 (or the pseudogene TRBV3-2) to TRBJ2-7, with 13 nucleotides matching TRBD2. V trimming: 5 bases; J trimming: 6 bases; junction bases outside the gene matches: 7. CDR3 length equals 15 residues. From germline, CDR1 is LGHDT and CDR2 YNNKEL (reference sequence). This CDR3 is CASSSRLAGGPEQYF. CDR3 sequence (DNA): TGTGCCAGCAGCTCAAGACTAGCGGGAGGACCCGAGCAGTACTTC.

The chain has TRBV7-2 and TRBJ2-2; 8 bases are a match to TRBD1. CDR3 size: 16 residues. J was trimmed by 4 bases and V by 1 base; bases with no gene match: 5. Germline V gene data show CDR1 as SGHTA and CDR2 as FQGNSA. CDR3: CASSLGTGLGTGELFF. The CDR3 DNA follows: TGTGCCAGCAGCTTAGGGACAGGGCTGGGCACCGGGGAGCTGTTTTTT. The full variable domain, its missing parts supplied by reference TRBV7-2 and TRBJ2-2, is GAGVSQSPSNKVTEKGKDVELRCDPISGHTALYWYRQSLGQGLEFLIYFQGNSAPDKSGLPSDRFSAERTGGSVSTLTIQRTQQEDSAVYLCASSLGTGLGTGELFFGEGSRLTVL.

With regard to this clone: One junction end does not reproduce the germline sequence, and a read error may be involved. The chain recombines TRBV27 with TRBJ2-1; D possibly matches TRBD1 or TRBD2 (5 bases each). CDR3 length: 13 residues. The germline gives CDR1 MNHEY, CDR2 SMNVEV (reference sequence). The CDR3 DNA is TGTGCCTGCAGGGAGTGGGGGTACAATGAGCAGTTCTTC. Translation: CACREWGYNEQFF.

The chain carries TRBV19 and TRBJ2-7; TRBD1 aligns across 8 bases. The CDR3 totals 14 residues. Germline CDR1 LNHDA, CDR2 SQIVND (reference sequence). The V segment lost 6 bases and the J segment 6 bases; nucleotides outside the gene matches: 10. CDR3 residues: CASRRGRGQVEQYF. DNA of the CDR3: TGTGCCAGTAGGAGGGGCAGGGGGCAAGTCGAGCAGTACTTC.

The chain is built from TRBV27 and TRBJ2-7; 11 nucleotides agree with TRBD1. CDR3 size: 14 residues. CDR1 and CDR2 (germline): MNHEY, SMNVEV (reference sequence). V trimming: 6 bases; J trimming: 2 bases; junction bases outside the gene matches: 3. The CDR3: CASRRTGGTYEQYF. The CDR3 DNA reads as TGTGCCAGCAGGAGGACAGGGGGCACCTACGAGCAGTACTTC.

J is TRBJ2-5 and V is TRBV10-3; D is perhaps TRBD1 or TRBD2 (5 bases each). CDR1 is ENHRY and CDR2 is SYGVKD in the germline V gene. This CDR3 spans 13 amino acids. Trimming shortened V by 10 bases and J by 3 bases, and 15 bases separated the two germline ends. The CDR3 bases are TGTGCCACCTCTACGGGGCAGAAAGAGACCCAGTACTTC. Translated, it gives CATSTGQKETQYF.

V gene TRBV7-2 combines with J gene TRBJ2-6; no clear D gene. Germline V gene lookup returns CDR1 SGHTA and CDR2 FQGNSA. There are 13 residues in the CDR3. Trimming removed 3 bases from V and 10 bases from J, with 10 bases in between. CDR3: CASSFGQKNVLTF. The CDR3 DNA follows: TGTGCCAGCAGCTTTGGGCAGAAAAACGTCCTGACTTTC.